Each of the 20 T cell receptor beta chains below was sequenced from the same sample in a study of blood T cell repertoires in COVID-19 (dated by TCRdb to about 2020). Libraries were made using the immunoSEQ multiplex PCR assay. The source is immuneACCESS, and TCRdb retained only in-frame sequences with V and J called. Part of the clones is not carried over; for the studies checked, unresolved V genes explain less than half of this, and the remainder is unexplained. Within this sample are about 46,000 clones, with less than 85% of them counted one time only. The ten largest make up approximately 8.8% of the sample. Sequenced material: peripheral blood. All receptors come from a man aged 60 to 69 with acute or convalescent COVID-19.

The CDR3 reads CATGTGGPPGANVLTF. CDR3 in DNA: TGTGCCACTGGAACAGGGGGACCCCCTGGGGCCAACGTCCTGACTTTC. The chain links TRBV24-1 to TRBJ2-6; 8 nucleotides line up with TRBD1. CDR1 and CDR2 (germline): KGHDR, SFDVKD. This CDR3 spans 16 amino acids. The V gene end was trimmed by 10 bases and the J gene end by 2 bases; junction bases not matched to a gene: 9.

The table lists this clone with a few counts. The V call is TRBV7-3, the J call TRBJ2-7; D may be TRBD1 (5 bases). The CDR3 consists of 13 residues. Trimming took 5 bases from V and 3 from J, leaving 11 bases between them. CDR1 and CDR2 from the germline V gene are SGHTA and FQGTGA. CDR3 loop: CASSTRQSYEQYF. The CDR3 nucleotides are TGTGCCAGCAGCACCCGACAGAGCTACGAGCAGTACTTC.

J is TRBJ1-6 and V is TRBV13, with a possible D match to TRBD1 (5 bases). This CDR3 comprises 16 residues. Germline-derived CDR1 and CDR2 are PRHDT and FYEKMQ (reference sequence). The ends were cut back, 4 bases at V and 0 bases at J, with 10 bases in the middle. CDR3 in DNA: TGTGCCAGCAGCTCGACAGCTAGCTCCTATAATTCACCCCTCCACTTT. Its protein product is CASSSTASSYNSPLHF.

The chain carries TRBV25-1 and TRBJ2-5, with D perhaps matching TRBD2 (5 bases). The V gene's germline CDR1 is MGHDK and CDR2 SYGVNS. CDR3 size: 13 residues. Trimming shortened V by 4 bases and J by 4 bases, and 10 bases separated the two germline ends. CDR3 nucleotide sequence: TGTGCCAGCAGTGGTGAGGGTGGAGAGACCCAGTACTTC. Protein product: CASSGEGGETQYF.

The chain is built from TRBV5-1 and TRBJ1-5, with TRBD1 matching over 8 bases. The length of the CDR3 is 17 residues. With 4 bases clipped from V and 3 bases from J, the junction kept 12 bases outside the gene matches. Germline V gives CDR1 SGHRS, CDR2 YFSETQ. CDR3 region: CASSPGDRGGNNQPQHF. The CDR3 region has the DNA TGCGCCAGCAGCCCCGGAGACAGGGGAGGAAACAATCAGCCCCAGCATTTT.

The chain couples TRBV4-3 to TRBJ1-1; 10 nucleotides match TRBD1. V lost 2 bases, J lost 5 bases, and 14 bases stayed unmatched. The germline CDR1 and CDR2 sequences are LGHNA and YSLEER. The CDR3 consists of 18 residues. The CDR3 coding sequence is TGCGCCAGCAGCCAAAGGTCCCCGGGACAGGGGATCGGAACTGAAGCTTTCTTT. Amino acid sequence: CASSQRSPGQGIGTEAFF.

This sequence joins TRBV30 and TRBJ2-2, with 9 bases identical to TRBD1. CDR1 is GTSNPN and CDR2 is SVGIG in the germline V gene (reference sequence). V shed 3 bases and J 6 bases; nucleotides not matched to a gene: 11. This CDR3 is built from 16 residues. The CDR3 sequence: CAWRSKDRGPAGELFF. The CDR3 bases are TGTGCCTGGAGATCAAAGGACAGGGGCCCAGCCGGGGAGCTGTTTTTT.

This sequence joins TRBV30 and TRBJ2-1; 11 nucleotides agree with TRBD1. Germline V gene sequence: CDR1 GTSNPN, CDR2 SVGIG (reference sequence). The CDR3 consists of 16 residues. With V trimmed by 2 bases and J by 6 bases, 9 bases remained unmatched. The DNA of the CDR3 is TGTGCCTGGAGTCGACGGACCGGGACAGGGGGCAATGAGCAGTTCTTC. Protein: CAWSRRTGTGGNEQFF.

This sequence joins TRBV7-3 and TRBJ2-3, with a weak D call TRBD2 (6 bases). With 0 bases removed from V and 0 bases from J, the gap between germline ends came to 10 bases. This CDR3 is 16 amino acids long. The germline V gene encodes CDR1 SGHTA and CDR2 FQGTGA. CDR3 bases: TGTGCCAGCAGCTTAACGGGGGGACTTAGCACAGATACGCAGTATTTT. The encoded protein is CASSLTGGLSTDTQYF.

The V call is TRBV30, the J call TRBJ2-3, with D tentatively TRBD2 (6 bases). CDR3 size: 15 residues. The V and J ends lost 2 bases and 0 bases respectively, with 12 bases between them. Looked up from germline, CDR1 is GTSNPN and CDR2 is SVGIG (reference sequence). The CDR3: CAWSYGGASTDTQYF. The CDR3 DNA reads TGTGCCTGGAGTTACGGGGGAGCTAGCACAGATACGCAGTATTTT.

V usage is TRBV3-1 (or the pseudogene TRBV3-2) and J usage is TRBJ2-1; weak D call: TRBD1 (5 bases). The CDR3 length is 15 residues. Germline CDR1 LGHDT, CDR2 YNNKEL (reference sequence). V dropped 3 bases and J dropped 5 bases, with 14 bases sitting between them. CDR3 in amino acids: CASSQGPQTHNEQFF. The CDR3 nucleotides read TGTGCCAGCAGCCAGGGGCCACAGACTCACAATGAGCAGTTCTTC.

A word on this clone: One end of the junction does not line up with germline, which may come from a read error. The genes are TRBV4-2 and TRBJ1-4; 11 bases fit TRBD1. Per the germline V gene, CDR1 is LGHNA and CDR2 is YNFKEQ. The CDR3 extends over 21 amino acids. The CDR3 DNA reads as TGTGCCAGCACCCAAGGGGCCACGGGACAGGGGGTAGGGGCAACTAATGAAAAACTGTTTTTT. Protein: CASTQGATGQGVGATNEKLFF.

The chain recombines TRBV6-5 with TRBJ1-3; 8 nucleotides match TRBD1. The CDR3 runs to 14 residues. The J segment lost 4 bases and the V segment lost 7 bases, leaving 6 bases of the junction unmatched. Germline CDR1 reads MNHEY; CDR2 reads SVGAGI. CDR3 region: CASIDRGLGNTIYF. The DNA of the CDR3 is TGTGCCAGCATCGACAGGGGTTTAGGAAACACCATATATTTT.

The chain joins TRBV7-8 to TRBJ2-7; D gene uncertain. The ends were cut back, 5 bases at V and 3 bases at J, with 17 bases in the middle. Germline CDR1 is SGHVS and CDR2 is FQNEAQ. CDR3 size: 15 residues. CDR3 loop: CASSRPAQQIYEQYF. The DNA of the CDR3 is TGTGCCAGCAGCCGACCGGCACAGCAAATCTACGAGCAGTACTTC.

The CDR3 DNA sequence: TGTGCCAGCAGGAGTCAGGGCGATACGCAGTATTTT. Amino acids: CASRSQGDTQYF. This chain uses TRBV27 with TRBJ2-3, with D tentatively TRBD1 (5 bases). Germline-derived CDR1 and CDR2 are MNHEY and SMNVEV (reference sequence). The CDR3 has 12 residues. The V and J ends lost 6 bases and 6 bases respectively, with 10 bases between them.

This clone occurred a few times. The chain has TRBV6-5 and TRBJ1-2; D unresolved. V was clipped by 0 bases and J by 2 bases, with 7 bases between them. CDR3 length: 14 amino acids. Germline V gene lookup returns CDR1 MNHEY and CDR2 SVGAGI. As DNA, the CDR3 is TGTGCCAGCAGTTACTCTTCAGCGAACTATGGCTACACCTTC. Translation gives CASSYSSANYGYTF.

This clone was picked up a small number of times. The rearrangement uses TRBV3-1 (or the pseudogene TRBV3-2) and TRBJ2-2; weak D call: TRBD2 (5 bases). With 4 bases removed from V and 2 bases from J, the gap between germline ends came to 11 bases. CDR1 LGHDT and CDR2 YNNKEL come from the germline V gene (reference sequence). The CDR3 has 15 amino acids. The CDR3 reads CASSLLLGNTGELFF. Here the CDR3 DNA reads TGTGCCAGCAGCCTTTTACTAGGAAACACCGGGGAGCTGTTTTTT.

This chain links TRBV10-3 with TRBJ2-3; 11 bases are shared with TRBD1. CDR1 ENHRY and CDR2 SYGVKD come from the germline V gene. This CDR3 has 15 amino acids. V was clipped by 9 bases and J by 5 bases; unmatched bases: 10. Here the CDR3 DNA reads TGTGCCATAAGTTTGGGACAGGGGGAAGTAGATACGCAGTATTTT. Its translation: CAISLGQGEVDTQYF.

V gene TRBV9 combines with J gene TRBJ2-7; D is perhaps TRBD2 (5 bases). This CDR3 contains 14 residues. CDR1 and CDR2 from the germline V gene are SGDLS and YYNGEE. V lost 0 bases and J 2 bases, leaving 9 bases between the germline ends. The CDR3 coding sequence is TGTGCCAGCAGCGTAGGGACTCTTACCTACGAGCAGTACTTC. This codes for CASSVGTLTYEQYF.

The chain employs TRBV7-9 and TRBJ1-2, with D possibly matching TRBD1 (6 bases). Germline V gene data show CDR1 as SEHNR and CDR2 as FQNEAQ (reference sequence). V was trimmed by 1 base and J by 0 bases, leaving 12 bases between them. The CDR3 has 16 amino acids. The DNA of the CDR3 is TGTGCCAGCAGCTTAGGGACAGACAACACTAACTATGGCTACACCTTC. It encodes CASSLGTDNTNYGYTF.